This TCR beta chain was captured in a study of T cell changes during pregnancy in multiple sclerosis. Assay used: immunoSEQ multiplex PCR; TCRdb lists only in-frame clones, some missing. Of some 40,000 clones listed, roughly nine tenths were seen once; the top ten hold 0.78%. This sequence originates from a female donor with multiple sclerosis, enrolled in a pregnancy study. This sample comprised CD4+ T cells from peripheral blood mononuclear cells, obtained in the third trimester of pregnancy.

The CDR3 here is CASSPRLRGGTDTQYF. The DNA for the CDR3 is TGTGCCAGCTCACCACGTCTCAGGGGGGGCACAGATACGCAGTATTTT. This chain joins TRBV18 and TRBJ2-3, with D possibly matching TRBD1 (7 bases). The germline CDR1 and CDR2 sequences are KGHSH and LQKENI. The CDR3 runs to 16 residues. With 1 base removed from V and 1 base from J, the gap between germline ends came to 12 bases.